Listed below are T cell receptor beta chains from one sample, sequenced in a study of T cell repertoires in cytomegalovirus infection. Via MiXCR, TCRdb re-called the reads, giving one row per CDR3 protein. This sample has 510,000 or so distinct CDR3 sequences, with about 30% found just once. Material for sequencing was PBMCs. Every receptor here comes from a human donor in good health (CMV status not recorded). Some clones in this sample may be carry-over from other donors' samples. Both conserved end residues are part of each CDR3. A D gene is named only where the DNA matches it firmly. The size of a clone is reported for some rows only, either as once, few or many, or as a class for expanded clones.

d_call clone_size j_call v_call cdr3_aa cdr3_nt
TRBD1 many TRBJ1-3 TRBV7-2 CASRGQGGNTIYF TGTGCCAGCAGGGGACAGGGTGGAAACACCATATATTTT
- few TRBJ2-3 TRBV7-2 CASSLEVGRGFNTQYF TGTGCCAGCAGCTTAGAAGTCGGAAGAGGATTCAATACGCAGTATTTT
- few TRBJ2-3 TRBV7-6 CASSRLKDTQYF TGTGCCAGCAGCCGGCTTAAAGATACGCAGTATTTT
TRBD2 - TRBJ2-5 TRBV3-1 CASSGDYKETQYF TGTGCCAGCAGCGGGGACTACAAAGAGACCCAGTACTTC
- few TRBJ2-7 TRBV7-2 CASSLAVGSGQHYEQYF TGTGCCAGCAGCTTAGCGGTTGGAAGCGGGCAGCACTACGAGCAGTACTTC
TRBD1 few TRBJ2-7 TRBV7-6 CASSPGTAFYEQYF TGTGCCAGCAGCCCCGGGACAGCATTCTACGAGCAGTACTTC
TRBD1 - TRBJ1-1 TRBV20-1 CSASFRDRAQNTEAFF TGCAGTGCTAGTTTTCGGGACAGGGCCCAGAACACTGAAGCTTTCTTT
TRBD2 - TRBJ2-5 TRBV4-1 CASTNGTSGKTQYF TGCGCCAGCACGAACGGGACTAGCGGGAAGACCCAGTACTTC
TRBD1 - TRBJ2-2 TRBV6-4 CASSPTPGQTDTGELFF TGTGCCAGCAGCCCCACCCCGGGACAGACAGACACCGGGGAGCTGTTTTTT
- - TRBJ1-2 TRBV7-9 CASSLALSSESVNYGYTF TGTGCCAGCAGCTTAGCGCTAAGTTCTGAGAGTGTCAACTATGGCTACACCTTC